This T cell receptor beta chain was documented in a study of blood T cell repertoires in COVID-19. Produced via immunoSEQ multiplex PCR; TCRdb's table is partial and in-frame only. The profile shows approximately 230,000 clones, roughly 88% of them singletons. This clonotype originated in a man aged 30-40 years who had recovered from COVID-19. Sequenced material: peripheral blood.

The CDR3 region has the DNA TGTGCCAGCATAATTCCGGGGGGGGCTGAAGCTTTCTTT. It codes for CASIIPGGAEAFF. The chain uses TRBV25-1 and TRBJ1-1, with a tentative D call TRBD1 (5 bases). CDR1 and CDR2 (germline): MGHDK, SYGVNS. V was cut by 7 bases and J by 6 bases, with 15 bases left in between. This CDR3 has 13 amino acids. The full variable domain, with the rest looked up from reference TRBV25-1 and TRBJ1-1, is EADIYQTPRYLVIGTGKKITLECSQTMGHDKMYWYQQDPGMELHLIHYSYGVNSTEKGDLSSESTVSRIRTEHFPLTLESARPSHTSQYLCASIIPGGAEAFFGQGTRLTVV.